This entry lists 16 T cell receptor beta chains sequenced from one sample in a study of T cells in tuberculosis. The time point: new active TB diagnosis, blood taken before or within 7 days of starting treatment. This table comes from immunoSEQ multiplex PCR, and its TCRdb copy is limited to in-frame clones, with some not included. The sample holds tens of thousands of clones, under 95% seen once. The source was PBMCs, collected at tuberculosis diagnosis. All receptors come from an adult with tuberculosis.

This sequence joins TRBV21-1 and TRBJ1-1; the table's D call TRBD1 went unverified against the DNA. TRBV21-1 is a documented pseudogene. The CDR3 is 13 residues long. The CDR3 DNA reads TGTGCCAGCAGCCGGACAGAGAACACTGAAGCTTTCTTT. It translates to CASSRTENTEAFF.

The rearrangement joins TRBV27 to TRBJ2-2; TRBD2 agrees at 14 bases. J lost 6 bases, V lost 4 bases, and 4 bases had no gene match. The germline gives CDR1 MNHEY, CDR2 SMNVEV (reference sequence). The CDR3 sequence is 16 residues long. The CDR3 DNA is TGTGCCAGCAGTTCCCGACTAGCGGGGGGGGCCGGGGAGCTGTTTTTT. Its translation is CASSSRLAGGAGELFF.

V gene TRBV28 combines with J gene TRBJ1-1; D possibly corresponds to TRBD1 (5 bases). The length of the CDR3 is 11 residues. The germline CDR1 and CDR2 sequences are MDHEN and SYDVKM. Trimming stripped 6 bases from V and 11 bases from J, with 13 bases between. Here the CDR3 reads CASRVQARAFF. As DNA, the CDR3 is TGTGCCAGCAGGGTACAGGCTAGGGCTTTCTTT.

V and J are TRBV7-2 and TRBJ1-5; the D is unclear. The CDR3 is made up of 14 amino acids. V dropped 1 base and J dropped 8 bases, with 12 bases sitting between them. The germline gives CDR1 SGHTA, CDR2 FQGNSA. The CDR3 bases are TGTGCCAGCAGCTTAGAACGGGGAGGGAAGCCCCAGCATTTT. It translates to CASSLERGGKPQHF.

This clone turned up a few times. The chain is built from TRBV28 and TRBJ1-2; the D gene is possibly TRBD1 (6 bases). The ends were cut back, 11 bases at V and 4 bases at J, with 11 bases in the middle. The germline CDR1 and CDR2 sequences are MDHEN and SYDVKM. The CDR3 spans 11 residues. This CDR3 reads CAHGTLYGYTF. The CDR3 DNA reads as TGTGCCCACGGGACACTCTATGGCTACACCTTC.

In this sample, this clone turned up once. The J gene is TRBJ1-4, the V gene TRBV6-5; 8 bases agree with TRBD1. J gave up 6 bases and V 2 bases, and 2 bases lay outside the gene matches. This CDR3 has 14 amino acids. CDR1 is MNHEY, CDR2 SVGAGI, per germline. The CDR3 DNA reads TGTGCCAGCAGTTACAAGGGACAGGATGAAAAACTGTTTTTT. It codes for CASSYKGQDEKLFF.

This chain links TRBV18 with TRBJ2-7; possibly TRBD1 for D (6 bases). Germline lookup yields CDR1 KGHSH and CDR2 LQKENI. CDR3 length: 15 amino acids. Trimming took off 3 bases at V and 4 bases at J, with 16 bases between the two ends. This CDR3 is CASSPSETGRYEQYF. CDR3 sequence (DNA): TGTGCCAGCTCACCCTCCGAGACAGGACGTTACGAGCAGTACTTC.

The V call is TRBV7-2, the J call TRBJ1-6, with 8 bases that match TRBD1. CDR3 length: 16 amino acids. CDR1 is SGHTA, CDR2 FQGNSA, per germline. After removal of 4 bases from V and 1 base from J, the junction contained 3 bases not matched to a gene. The CDR3, as DNA: TGTGCCAGCAGCTACGGGACAGGTTCCTATAATTCACCCCTCCACTTT. As protein: CASSYGTGSYNSPLHF. The full variable domain, its missing parts supplied by reference TRBV7-2 and TRBJ1-6, is GAGVSQSPSNKVTEKGKDVELRCDPISGHTALYWYRQSLGQGLEFLIYFQGNSAPDKSGLPSDRFSAERTGGSVSTLTIQRTQQEDSAVYLCASSYGTGSYNSPLHFGNGTRLTVT.

This chain uses TRBV6-1 with TRBJ1-1; maybe TRBD1 (6 bases). Trimming stripped 3 bases from V and 1 base from J, with 12 bases between. The germline CDR1 and CDR2 sequences are MNHNS and SASEGT. The CDR3 contains 15 residues. CDR3 coding DNA: TGTGCCAGCAGTGAGAGGGGGAGAGCGAACACTGAAGCTTTCTTT. Residues: CASSERGRANTEAFF.

The V and J genes are TRBV4-1 and TRBJ2-7; TRBD1 agrees at 10 bases. Germline loops: CDR1 MGHRA, CDR2 YSYEKL. CDR3 length: 16 residues. After removal of 4 bases from V and 6 bases from J, the junction contained 12 bases not matched to a gene. CDR3 nucleotide sequence: TGCGCCAGCAGCCTTAGGGCCGGGACAGGGGACGGCGAGCAGTACTTC. Amino acids: CASSLRAGTGDGEQYF.

The chain recombines TRBV10-3 with TRBJ2-7; tentative D call: TRBD2 (6 bases). Germline values: CDR1 ENHRY, CDR2 SYGVKD. V shed 4 bases and J shed 3 bases, with 13 bases lying between them. The length of the CDR3 is 14 residues. The CDR3 here is CAISGGSGVYEQYF. CDR3 DNA: TGTGCCATCAGTGGGGGGTCGGGAGTCTACGAGCAGTACTTC.

The V and J genes are TRBV7-2 and TRBJ2-1; D is unclear. The CDR3 loop spans 15 amino acids. The V gene's germline CDR1 is SGHTA and CDR2 FQGNSA. Trimming cost V 0 bases and J 2 bases, with 8 bases left between them. The chain's CDR3 is CASSLAPPPYNEQFF. In DNA form, the CDR3 reads TGTGCCAGCAGCTTAGCCCCTCCTCCCTACAATGAGCAGTTCTTC. Variable domain in full (rest from reference TRBV7-2 and TRBJ2-1): GAGVSQSPSNKVTEKGKDVELRCDPISGHTALYWYRQSLGQGLEFLIYFQGNSAPDKSGLPSDRFSAERTGGSVSTLTIQRTQQEDSAVYLCASSLAPPPYNEQFFGPGTRLTVL.

The gene calls are TRBV4-1 and TRBJ1-4; 9 bases match TRBD1. The CDR3 loop spans 14 amino acids. From germline, CDR1 is MGHRA and CDR2 YSYEKL. J was trimmed by 6 bases and V by 4 bases; bases with no gene match: 3. The DNA for the CDR3 is TGCGCCAGCAGCCCCCGGGACAGGGATGAAAAACTGTTTTTT. It is translated as CASSPRDRDEKLFF.

The chain joins TRBV9 to TRBJ1-2; a possible D gene is TRBD1 (6 bases). There are 13 residues in the CDR3. CDR1 SGDLS and CDR2 YYNGEE come from the germline V gene. V shed 1 base and J shed 6 bases, with 10 bases lying between them. The CDR3 loop reads CASSVTGSDGYTF. The CDR3 nucleotides read TGTGCCAGCAGCGTAACAGGGAGTGATGGCTACACCTTC.

The V and J genes are TRBV6-5 and TRBJ2-7, with 7 bases matching TRBD1. The CDR3 sequence is 14 residues long. After removal of 0 bases from V and 2 bases from J, the junction contained 1 base not matched to a gene. Per germline, CDR1 MNHEY and CDR2 SVGAGI. The CDR3 reads CASSYSRGPYEQYF. CDR3 bases: TGTGCCAGCAGTTACTCAAGGGGGCCCTACGAGCAGTACTTC.

This clone has a single count. The chain recombines TRBV4-3 with TRBJ2-1; 7 nucleotides align to TRBD1. In germline, CDR1 is LGHNA, CDR2 YSLEER. The CDR3 consists of 15 residues. V was clipped by 6 bases and J by 2 bases; unmatched bases: 7. CDR3 amino acids: CASSRDSGAYNEQFF. CDR3 bases: TGCGCCAGCAGTCGGGACAGCGGAGCCTACAATGAGCAGTTCTTC.